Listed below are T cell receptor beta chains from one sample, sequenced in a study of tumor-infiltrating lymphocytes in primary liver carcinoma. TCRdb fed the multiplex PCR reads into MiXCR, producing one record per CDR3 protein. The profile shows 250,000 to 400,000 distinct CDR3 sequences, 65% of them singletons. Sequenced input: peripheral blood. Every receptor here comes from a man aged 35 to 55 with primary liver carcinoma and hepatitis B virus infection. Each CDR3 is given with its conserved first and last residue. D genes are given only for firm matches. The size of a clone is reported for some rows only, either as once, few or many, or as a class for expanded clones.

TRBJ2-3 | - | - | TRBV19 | CASSKMAGEDTQYF | TGTGCCAGTAGTAAGATGGCAGGGGAGGATACGCAGTATTTT
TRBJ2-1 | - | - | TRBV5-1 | CASSVTAGTSSYEQFF | TGCGCCAGCAGCGTTACAGCCGGGACATCAAGCTATGAGCAGTTCTTC
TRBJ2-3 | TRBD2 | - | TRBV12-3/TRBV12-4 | CASRVAGKSTDTLYF | TGTGCCAGCAGGGTAGCGGGAAAAAGCACAGATACGCTGTATTTT
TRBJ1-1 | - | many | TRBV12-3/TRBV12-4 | CASSFSGQTEAFF | TGTGCCAGCAGTTTCTCTGGGCAGACTGAAGCTTTCTTT
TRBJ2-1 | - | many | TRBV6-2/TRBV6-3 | CASSPGKQFF | TGTGCCAGCAGTCCCGGAAAGCAGTTCTTC
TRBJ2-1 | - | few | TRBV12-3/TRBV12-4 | CASSLQGLNEQFF | TGTGCCAGCAGTTTACAGGGATTGAATGAGCAGTTCTTC
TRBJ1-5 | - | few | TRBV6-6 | CASSGGINQPQHF | TGTGCCAGCAGCGGCGGGATTAATCAGCCCCAGCATTTT
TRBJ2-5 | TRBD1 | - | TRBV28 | CASSAGTVRQETQYF | TGTGCCAGCAGTGCCGGGACAGTCCGACAAGAGACCCAGTACTTC
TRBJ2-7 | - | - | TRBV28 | CASSLGLRDYEQYF | TGTGCCAGCAGTCTGGGACTTCGAGACTACGAGCAGTACTTC
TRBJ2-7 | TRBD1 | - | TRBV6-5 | CARRGQTSSYEQYF | TGTGCCAGGAGGGGGCAAACGAGCTCCTACGAGCAGTACTTC
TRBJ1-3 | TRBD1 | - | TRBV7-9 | CTSSRQGNTIYF | TGTACCAGCAGTCGACAGGGGAACACCATATATTTT
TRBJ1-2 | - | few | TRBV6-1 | CASRWGVGGGYTF | TGTGCCAGCAGGTGGGGCGTTGGGGGTGGCTACACCTTC
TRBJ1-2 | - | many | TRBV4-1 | CASSQFGGAGAHYGYTF | TGCGCCAGCAGCCAATTCGGGGGGGCAGGAGCTCACTATGGCTACACCTTC
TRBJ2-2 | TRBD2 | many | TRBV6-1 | CASRALAGTNTGELFF | TGTGCCAGCAGGGCTTTAGCGGGAACCAACACCGGGGAGCTGTTTTTT
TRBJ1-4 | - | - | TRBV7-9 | CASSLSRGGEKLFF | TGTGCCAGCAGCTTATCCAGGGGCGGTGAAAAACTGTTTTTT
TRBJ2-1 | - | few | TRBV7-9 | CASSPLGEKGEQFF | TGTGCCAGCAGCCCTCTGGGGGAGAAGGGTGAGCAGTTCTTC
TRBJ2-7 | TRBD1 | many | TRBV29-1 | CSVETGSYEQYF | TGCAGCGTCGAGACAGGGTCCTACGAGCAGTACTTC
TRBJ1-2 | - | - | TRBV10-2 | CASTHTRDGYTF | TGTGCCAGCACCCATACCCGTGATGGCTACACCTTC
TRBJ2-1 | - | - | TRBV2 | CASRTRLHNEQFF | TGTGCCAGCAGAACAAGACTACACAATGAGCAGTTCTTC
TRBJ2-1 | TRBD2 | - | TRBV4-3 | CASSQELSGLAGYNERFF | TGCGCCAGCAGCCAGGAGTTGTCGGGACTAGCGGGCTACAATGAGCGGTTCTTC
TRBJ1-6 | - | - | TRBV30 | CVWSLQGGGSPLHF | TGTGTCTGGAGTTTACAGGGTGGGGGATCACCCCTCCACTTT
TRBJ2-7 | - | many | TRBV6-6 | CASSPRAWEQYF | TGTGCCAGCAGTCCAAGGGCCTGGGAGCAGTACTTC
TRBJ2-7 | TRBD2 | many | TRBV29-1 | CSVIGGVGEQYF | TGCAGCGTTATTGGGGGGGTGGGCGAGCAGTACTTC
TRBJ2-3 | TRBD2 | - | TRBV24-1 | CATSSTGLALTDTQYF | TGTGCCACCAGTAGCACTGGACTAGCGCTCACAGATACGCAGTATTTT
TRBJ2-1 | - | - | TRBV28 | CASEDGIVPSSYNEQFF | TGTGCCAGTGAGGACGGGATCGTCCCTAGCTCCTACAATGAGCAGTTCTTC
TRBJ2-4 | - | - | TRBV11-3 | CASSSTGVGNQYF | TGTGCCAGCTCCTCCACAGGCGTTGGCAATCAGTACTTC